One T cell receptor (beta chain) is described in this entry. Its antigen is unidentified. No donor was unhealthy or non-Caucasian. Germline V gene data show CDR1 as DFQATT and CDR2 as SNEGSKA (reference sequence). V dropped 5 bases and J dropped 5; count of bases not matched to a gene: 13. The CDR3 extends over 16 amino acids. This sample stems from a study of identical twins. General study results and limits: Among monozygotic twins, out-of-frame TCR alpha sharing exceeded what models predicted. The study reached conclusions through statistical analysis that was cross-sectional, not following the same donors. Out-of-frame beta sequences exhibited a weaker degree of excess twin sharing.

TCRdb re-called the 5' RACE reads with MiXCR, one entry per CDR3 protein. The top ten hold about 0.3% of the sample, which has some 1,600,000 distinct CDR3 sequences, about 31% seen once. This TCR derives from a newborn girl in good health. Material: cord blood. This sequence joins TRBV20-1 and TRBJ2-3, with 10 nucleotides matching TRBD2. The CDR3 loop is CSAPPELAGLQDTQYF. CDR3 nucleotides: TGCAGTGCTCCCCCGGAACTAGCGGGATTACAAGATACGCAGTATTTT.